This entry features one T cell receptor beta chain sequence. CDR1 is MDHEN and CDR2 is SYDVKM in the germline V gene. The CDR3 totals 14 residues. Unmatched junction bases numbered 6, after V lost 2 bases and J lost 6 bases. The sample originates from a study of TIL therapy for anti-PD-1-resistant metastatic lung cancer. For the study at large: Tumors were harvested before any PD-1/PD-L1 blockade. Most patients had lung adenocarcinoma; a handful of tumors were EGFR-mutant, two ALK-rearranged; half smoked currently or formerly.

Time point in this sample: pre-treatment sample, taken before nivolumab and TIL therapy. Sequencing used immunoSEQ v3. The repertoire was sequenced with immunoSEQ multiplex PCR; TCRdb's copy has only in-frame clones and lacks some. There are about 57,000 clones in the sample; roughly 78% occur only once, and 4.5% to 5.5% lies in the top ten. V usage is TRBV28 and J usage is TRBJ1-2, with TRBD1 matching 7 bases. The sample in question was blood, obtained at baseline. The receptor was derived from a woman aged 25-80 years with non-small cell lung cancer. CDR3 in amino acids: CASSLETTGHGYTF. The DNA of the CDR3 is TGTGCCAGCAGTTTAGAGACGACAGGGCATGGCTACACCTTC.